Below, 4 T cell receptor beta chains from the same sample are listed, as sequenced in a study of blood T cell repertoires in COVID-19. Sequencing used immunoSEQ multiplex PCR; TCRdb keeps in-frame clones, though not all of them. The sample lists tens of thousands of clones; about 84% were seen once. The sample taken for sequencing was peripheral blood. The receptor set was obtained from a woman aged 70-85 years with acute or convalescent COVID-19.

The V call is TRBV4-2, the J call TRBJ2-5; 10 bases are a match to TRBD2. Germline CDR1 LGHNA, CDR2 YNFKEQ. This CDR3 has 14 amino acids. The J segment lost 2 bases and the V segment lost 6 bases, leaving 3 bases of the junction unmatched. The CDR3 nucleotides are TGTGCCAGCAGTCGAGCGGGGGGGCAAGAGACCCAGTACTTC. Translation gives CASSRAGGQETQYF.

J is TRBJ2-5 and V is TRBV19; 7 bases align to TRBD1. Germline V gene sequence: CDR1 LNHDA, CDR2 SQIVND (reference sequence). Trimming removed 3 bases from V and 5 bases from J; junction bases left unmatched: 9. The CDR3 has 15 residues. The CDR3 DNA is TGTGCCAGTAGTATCCGGGACAGCGGTCGGGAGACCCAGTACTTC. Protein sequence: CASSIRDSGRETQYF.

The J gene is TRBJ2-5, the V gene TRBV28; D is undetermined. Trimming removed 2 bases from V and 14 bases from J, with 15 bases in between. The V gene's germline CDR1 is MDHEN and CDR2 SYDVKM. The CDR3 runs 12 residues. The CDR3 sequence: CASSLIQAHLYF. The CDR3 DNA reads as TGTGCCAGCAGTTTAATTCAGGCCCACCTTTACTTC.

This clone appeared once. The chain has TRBV7-9 and TRBJ2-2; no firm D call. The CDR3 is 12 amino acids. The germline V gene encodes CDR1 SEHNR and CDR2 FQNEAQ (reference sequence). V lost 6 bases and J lost 5, with 7 bases in between. The CDR3: CASRYNTGELFF. For the CDR3, the DNA is TGTGCCAGCAGGTACAATACCGGGGAGCTGTTTTTT. Supplemented by reference TRBV7-9 and TRBJ2-2, the full variable domain reads DTGVSQNPRHKITKRGQNVTFRCDPISEHNRLYWYRQTLGQGPEFLTYFQNEAQLEKSRLLSDRFSAERPKGSFSTLEIQRTEQGDSAMYLCASRYNTGELFFGEGSRLTVL.